This note documents a single T cell receptor (beta chain) sequence. This receptor's antigen is unknown. One base away there is no much larger clone; base qualities are not given. This entry belongs to a study of identical twins (dated by TCRdb to the mid-2010s). Regarding the research as a whole: The study deep-sequenced TCR alpha and beta repertoires from monozygotic twins, unrelated adults of various ages and cord blood to test whether fetal clonotypes persist. To rule out contamination, the twin experiments were replicated at different times with different library preparation protocols. Points the paper makes about the study in general: A weaker excess of twin sharing was found in beta out-of-frame sequences because the signal-to-noise ratio was lowered by fewer shared sequences. Zero-insertion analyses could be partly confounded by invariant T cells such as MAIT and iNKT, though diverse VJ usage argued against such confounding for most clonotypes. Compared with coincidental sharing between unrelated individuals, out-of-frame TCR alpha sequences shared between twins showed an excess of sequences with low generation probability. Fewer insertions were carried by abundant cord blood beta clonotypes; a weaker similar trend was observed in young adult naive repertoires, while no such trend was observed in memory repertoires. Recombination models systematically underestimated out-of-frame TCR alpha sharing in monozygotic twins but agreed with sharing between unrelated individuals. Because the same donors could not be followed over many years, the conclusions relied on cross-sectional statistical analysis.

Every donor was a healthy Caucasian. The twin cohort comprised three pairs of female monozygotic twins, all aged about 18 to 30 years. Positive isolation kits from Invitrogen were used to isolate CD4+ and CD8+ T cell populations. Library preparation employed 5' RACE. Sequencing instrument: Illumina HiSeq 2000. A universal primer binding site was introduced by template switching, and a unique molecular identifier was present in the final cDNA, enabling accurate counting of TCR cDNA molecules. First-strand cDNA for TCR alpha and beta chains was synthesized from specific primers in the conserved constant-segment region. Each cDNA library was double barcoded, with a SMART-Mk sample barcode plus Illumina barcodes, to control for contamination. TruSeq adapter sequences along with Illumina sample barcodes were introduced in two successive PCR steps. TCR alpha and beta cDNA libraries were sequenced on the Illumina HiSeq platform with custom primers. Regarding the original processing steps: Unique molecular identifiers were extracted from raw reads with MiGEC, and CDR3 positions were determined with MiXCR. Recombination models were inferred per individual with the repgenHMM and IGoR tools using an EM algorithm. The analysis of shared clonotypes was done with the tcR package in R, with sharing normalized by the product of cloneset sizes. To study raw recombination without the effects of thymic and clonal selection, out-of-frame nonproductive sequences were analyzed. TCRdb reprocessed the public reads (quality trimming at Q25 with fastp, clone calling with MiXCR) and kept in-frame beta chains. Every distinct CDR3 protein forms one entry, paired with its most common genes and DNA. None of the V and J calls come from the authors' own analysis; TCRdb made them. The sample has around 490,000 distinct CDR3 sequences on record, approximately 15% of them singletons. Around 0.98% of the sample belongs to the ten largest clones.

CDR1 and CDR2 were assigned from the germline V gene as SQVTM and ANQGSEA. The CDR3 covers 13 residues, taking in both the cysteine and the phenylalanine. The retained sequence is limited to the CDR3, 39 bases, with the frame set at the first base. Clipping removes 5 bases from V and 6 bases from J, with 5 as the unmatched junction base count. These records were also assigned to another study, of yellow fever vaccine responses in identical twins. As that second study puts it: According to the authors, in identical twins the way T cells responded to vaccination appeared partly convergent and partly personalized. The study precisely tracked vaccine-responding T cell clones in identical twins.

The chain is assembled from TRBV29-1 and TRBJ2-4, with 9 middle bases fitting TRBD2. This TCR came from a woman between 18 and 29 years old in good health. The sample comprised CD4+ T cells sorted from blood. The nucleotide sequence reads as follows: TGCAGCGTTATGGGACTAGCAGTAAACATTCAGTACTTC. It codes for CSVMGLAVNIQYF.